One sample yielded the 26 T cell receptor beta chains listed below, sequenced in a study of blood T cell repertoires in COVID-19. TCRdb's copy holds only in-frame clones and misses some; the assay was immunoSEQ multiplex PCR. The profile shows approximately 69,000 clones, roughly 79% of them singletons. Sample: peripheral blood. The receptors shown here come from a man aged 60 to 75 with acute or convalescent COVID-19.

The DNA for the CDR3 is TGTGCCAGCAGCCAAGATGACAGCAACTATGGCTACACCTTC. This codes for CASSQDDSNYGYTF. The chain uses TRBV4-2 and TRBJ1-2; a weak D match, TRBD1 (5 bases). Germline CDR1 is LGHNA and CDR2 is YNFKEQ. The CDR3 is made up of 14 amino acids. V lost 0 bases, J lost 2 bases, and 7 bases lay in between.

This rearrangement joins TRBV12-3 or TRBV12-4 to TRBJ1-2; D remains unclear. The CDR3 runs to 13 residues. Trimming cost V 7 bases and J 4 bases, with 13 bases left between them. The CDR3 nucleotides read TGTGCCAGCACACTTAGCGGGGTCTATGGCTACACCTTC. Its translation: CASTLSGVYGYTF.

This clone was seen just once. This rearrangement joins TRBV20-1 to TRBJ1-1; 7 bases are a match to TRBD1. The CDR3 has 11 amino acids. Germline CDR1 DFQATT, CDR2 SNEGSKA (reference sequence). The V gene end was trimmed by 5 bases and the J gene end by 7 bases; junction bases not matched to a gene: 4. CDR3 protein: CSARYRGEAFF. The CDR3 DNA sequence: TGCAGTGCTCGTTACAGGGGTGAAGCTTTCTTT.

The rearrangement uses TRBV19 and TRBJ2-2, with D possibly TRBD1 on 6 matching bases. Trimming removed 7 bases from V and 5 bases from J, with 17 bases in between. Germline lookup yields CDR1 LNHDA and CDR2 SQIVND (reference sequence). The CDR3 totals 15 residues. CDR3 amino acids: CASKATGSNTGELFF. The CDR3 nucleotides read TGTGCCAGTAAGGCTACAGGGAGTAATACCGGGGAGCTGTTTTTT.

Notes on this clone: Other DNA sequences in the sample encode the same CDR3. The V call is TRBV6-5, the J call TRBJ1-1, with a tentative D call TRBD1 (5 bases). V lost 4 bases, J lost 1 base, and 7 bases lay in between. CDR3 length equals 13 residues. Germline V gene lookup returns CDR1 MNHEY and CDR2 SVGAGI. The CDR3 sequence is CASSLRGNTEAFF. In DNA, the CDR3 is TGTGCCAGCAGTTTAAGGGGGAACACTGAAGCTTTCTTT.

The rearrangement uses TRBV18 and TRBJ2-2; D is unresolved. V shed 4 bases and J shed 1 base, with 4 bases lying between them. The CDR3 runs 13 residues. Germline V lookup: CDR1 KGHSH, CDR2 LQKENI. CDR3 DNA: TGTGCCAGCTCACAACAGAACACCGGGGAGCTGTTTTTT. Translating it yields CASSQQNTGELFF.

The gene calls are TRBV6-2 or TRBV6-3 and TRBJ2-3; TRBD1 might be the D (5 bases). The CDR3 totals 16 residues. In germline, CDR1 is MNHEY, CDR2 SVGEGT. Deletions cut 5 bases from V and 0 bases from J, with 15 bases between. CDR3 sequence reads: CASSLSLGPSTDTQYF. For the CDR3, the DNA is TGTGCCAGCAGTCTCTCCTTGGGGCCCAGCACAGATACGCAGTATTTT.

The J gene is TRBJ1-6, the V gene TRBV6-5; 8 bases are a match to TRBD1. Germline V CDR1 and CDR2: MNHEY, SVGAGI. The CDR3 is made up of 15 amino acids. Unmatched junction bases numbered 10, after V lost 6 bases and J lost 9 bases. CDR3 coding DNA: TGTGCCAGCAGACAAGACAGGGGATTGGGTTCACCCCTCCACTTT. It translates to CASRQDRGLGSPLHF.

This clone was seen a handful of times. The V call is TRBV9, the J call TRBJ1-5; the D is unclear. Trimming stripped 1 base from V and 3 bases from J, with 5 bases between. This CDR3 is 13 amino acids long. Germline V gives CDR1 SGDLS, CDR2 YYNGEE. The CDR3 bases are TGTGCCAGCAGCGTAACAGACAATCAGCCCCAGCATTTT. It is translated as CASSVTDNQPQHF.

V and J are TRBV11-2 and TRBJ2-7; TRBD1 matches at 7 bases. The CDR3 is 14 residues long. CDR1 is SGHAT, CDR2 FQNNGV, per germline. V trimming: 5 bases; J trimming: 4 bases; junction bases outside the gene matches: 8. The chain's CDR3 is CASSIVAQGYEQYF. The CDR3 DNA follows: TGTGCCAGCAGCATAGTTGCACAGGGGTACGAGCAGTACTTC.

The CDR3 protein is CASSIVGLSRGHGAQHF. For the CDR3, the DNA is TGTGCCAGTAGTATAGTAGGTCTATCAAGGGGACACGGGGCCCAGCATTTT. The chain links TRBV19 to TRBJ1-5, with D possibly matching TRBD1 (6 bases). Trimming left V 1 base short and J 11 bases short, with 24 bases between. CDR3 length: 17 residues. CDR1 and CDR2 (germline): LNHDA, SQIVND (reference sequence).

J is TRBJ1-2 and V is TRBV9, with unresolved D. Between the trimmed V and J ends, which lost 0 bases and 0 bases, there was a span of 9 bases. CDR3 size: 15 residues. Germline V gene data show CDR1 as SGDLS and CDR2 as YYNGEE. The CDR3 DNA reads TGTGCCAGCAGCGTAGGCACAATGACTAACTATGGCTACACCTTC. As protein: CASSVGTMTNYGYTF.

V and J are TRBV5-1 and TRBJ1-2, with D possibly matching TRBD1 (6 bases). Germline V CDR1 and CDR2: SGHRS, YFSETQ. Trimming shortened V by 5 bases and J by 8 bases, and 19 bases separated the two germline ends. This CDR3 region has 14 residues. CDR3 bases: TGCGCCAGCAGGGAACAGGGCGTATGGGAAGGCTACACCTTC. Amino acid sequence: CASREQGVWEGYTF.

This rearrangement joins TRBV18 to TRBJ1-1; TRBD1 matches 9 bases. The CDR3 is made up of 15 amino acids. Trimming took 6 bases from V and 4 from J; bases not matched to a gene: 9. Germline V gene sequence: CDR1 KGHSH, CDR2 LQKENI. CDR3 DNA: TGTGCCAGCTCGCGGGGGGACAGGGCTAGCACTGAAGCTTTCTTT. Translating it yields CASSRGDRASTEAFF.

The CDR3 DNA follows: TGTGCCAGCAGCCCTGGGACTAGCGGCCAAGAGACCCAGTACTTC. Protein: CASSPGTSGQETQYF. The chain joins TRBV5-4 to TRBJ2-5, with 11 bases lining up with TRBD2. The CDR3 totals 15 residues. Germline trimming cut 4 bases from V and 1 base from J; bases unmatched to any gene: 3. Germline loops: CDR1 SGHNT, CDR2 YYREEE (reference sequence).

The chain has TRBV4-2 and TRBJ2-1; 7 bases are shared with TRBD2. This CDR3 has 16 residues. From germline, CDR1 is LGHNA and CDR2 YNFKEQ. The ends lost 0 bases at V and 1 base at J; junction bases unmatched: 3. In nucleotides, the CDR3 is TGTGCCAGCAGCCAAGATCAAGCGGGGTCCTACAATGAGCAGTTCTTC. It codes for CASSQDQAGSYNEQFF.

This rearrangement joins TRBV30 to TRBJ2-1; weak D call: TRBD2 (6 bases). The germline V and J ends were trimmed by 4 bases and 9 bases, with 10 bases remaining between them. The CDR3 sequence is 11 residues long. Germline assignment: CDR1 GTSNPN and CDR2 SVGIG (reference sequence). The CDR3, as DNA: TGTGCCTGGACGTTAGCGGCTGAGCAGTTCTTC. Its translation is CAWTLAAEQFF.

Only a few counts were recorded for this clone. The chain recombines TRBV5-5 with TRBJ2-1; TRBD2 matches 12 bases. Germline-derived CDR1 and CDR2 are SGHKS and YYEKEE (reference sequence). J gave up 1 base and V 5 bases, and 10 bases lay outside the gene matches. The CDR3 totals 18 residues. CDR3 loop: CASRRGLAGMVSYNEQFF. The CDR3 coding sequence is TGTGCCAGCAGACGCGGACTAGCGGGGATGGTGTCCTACAATGAGCAGTTCTTC. The entire variable domain, with the rest obtained from reference TRBV5-5 and TRBJ2-1, is as follows: DAGVTQSPTHLIKTRGQQVTLRCSPISGHKSVSWYQQVLGQGPQFIFQYYEKEERGRGNFPDRFSARQFPNYSSELNVNALLLGDSALYLCASRRGLAGMVSYNEQFFGPGTRLTVL.

The rearrangement uses TRBV18 and TRBJ1-1; D uncertain. Germline V CDR1 and CDR2: KGHSH, LQKENI. The CDR3 is 14 residues long. V was pared by 3 bases and J by 3 bases, with 11 bases between. The CDR3 protein is CASSPSTTDTEAFF. The CDR3 DNA is TGTGCCAGCTCACCTTCAACTACCGACACTGAAGCTTTCTTT.

CDR3 amino acids: CASSPQGGTGELFF. In DNA form, the CDR3 reads TGCGCCAGCAGCCCCCAGGGTGGCACCGGGGAGCTGTTTTTT. This chain uses TRBV5-1 with TRBJ2-2; the D gene is possibly TRBD1 (5 bases). The ends were cut back, 4 bases at V and 4 bases at J, with 11 bases in the middle. CDR1 is SGHRS, CDR2 YFSETQ, per germline. CDR3 length: 14 amino acids.

The rearrangement joins TRBV7-9 to TRBJ1-2, with D unclear. Germline assignment: CDR1 SEHNR and CDR2 FQNEAQ (reference sequence). Trimming took 8 bases from V and 2 from J, leaving 6 bases between them. CDR3 length: 11 residues. In nucleotides, the CDR3 is TGTGCCAGCGGCCCGAACTATGGCTACACCTTC. Protein sequence: CASGPNYGYTF.

This clone was recorded only once. The chain couples TRBV7-6 to TRBJ1-3, with D possibly TRBD1 on 6 matching bases. Germline V lookup: CDR1 SGHVS, CDR2 FNYEAQ. The CDR3 spans 15 residues. The V end was cut by 0 bases, the J end by 2 bases, with 8 bases between. CDR3 in DNA: TGTGCCAGCAGCTTAGCTGAGGGGGCTGGAAACACCATATATTTT. Translating it yields CASSLAEGAGNTIYF.

This chain joins TRBV7-3 and TRBJ2-2, with 9 bases fitting TRBD1. From germline, CDR1 is SGHTA and CDR2 FQGTGA. After removal of 5 bases from V and 4 bases from J, the junction contained 11 bases not matched to a gene. CDR3 length: 17 amino acids. CDR3 in amino acids: CASSPTPGQGSTGELFF. CDR3 bases: TGTGCCAGCAGCCCGACACCGGGACAGGGATCCACCGGGGAGCTGTTTTTT.

The rearrangement links TRBV4-3 to TRBJ2-3; 7 bases match TRBD2. The J segment lost 0 bases and the V segment lost 4 bases, leaving 7 bases of the junction unmatched. This CDR3 is 16 amino acids long. Germline values: CDR1 LGHNA, CDR2 YSLEER. The CDR3 region is CASSPASGPSTDTQYF. The DNA for the CDR3 is TGCGCCAGCAGCCCCGCTAGCGGCCCTAGCACAGATACGCAGTATTTT.

The gene calls are TRBV4-3 and TRBJ2-6; weak D call: TRBD2 (5 bases). V was trimmed by 1 base and J by 1 base, leaving 5 bases between them. The CDR3 consists of 15 residues. Germline CDR1 reads LGHNA; CDR2 reads YSLEER. CDR3 nucleotides: TGCGCCAGCAGCCAAGCGGGGTCTGGGGCCAACGTCCTGACTTTC. This translates into CASSQAGSGANVLTF.

The genes are TRBV6-5 and TRBJ2-3; tentative D call: TRBD2 (6 bases). The CDR3 loop spans 13 amino acids. Germline CDR1 reads MNHEY; CDR2 reads SVGAGI. The V and J ends lost 4 bases and 6 bases respectively, with 11 bases between them. The CDR3 region has the DNA TGTGCCAGCAGTTCGACTAGATCGGATACGCAGTATTTT. Amino acids: CASSSTRSDTQYF.